Below are 29 T cell receptor beta chains sequenced from a single sample in a study of cytomegalovirus exposure and HLA in healthy donors. Primers for the PCR totalled 60 Vbeta and 13 Jbeta. Profiling relied on immunoSEQ multiplex PCR, and the TCRdb table lists in-frame clones only, not all of them. The profile shows about 150,000 clones, 61% of them singletons. Input material: PBMCs. The receptors were gathered from a male donor in good health and CMV-seronegative.

The chain joins TRBV30 to TRBJ1-5; the D gene is possibly TRBD1 (6 bases). The germline CDR1 and CDR2 sequences are GTSNPN and SVGIG (reference sequence). The CDR3 is 14 residues long. V dropped 3 bases and J dropped 7 bases, with 16 bases sitting between them. DNA for the CDR3: TGTGCCTGGAGCCCCCGGGGGGCTCAGCAGCCCCAGCATTTT. Translating it yields CAWSPRGAQQPQHF. The full variable domain, completed using reference TRBV30 and TRBJ1-5, is SQTIHQWPATLVQPVGSPLSLECTVEGTSNPNLYWYRQAAGRGLQLLFYSVGIGQISSEVPQNLSASRPQDRQFILSSKKLLLSDSGFYLCAWSPRGAQQPQHFGDGTRLSIL.

This clone was detected a few times. The chain couples TRBV15 to TRBJ2-1, with TRBD2 matching over 8 bases. V lost 0 bases, J lost 4 bases, and 2 bases stayed unmatched. The CDR3 has 15 amino acids. The germline V gene has CDR1 LNHNV and CDR2 YYDKDF (reference sequence). CDR3 amino acids: CATSRDRGGYNEQFF. DNA of the CDR3: TGTGCCACCAGCAGAGACCGGGGGGGGTACAATGAGCAGTTCTTC.

The V gene is TRBV6-5, the J gene TRBJ1-2; the D gene is possibly TRBD1 (6 bases). CDR3 length equals 15 residues. V was clipped by 0 bases and J by 7 bases, with 15 bases between them. From germline, CDR1 is MNHEY and CDR2 SVGAGI. CDR3 region: CASSYSPGTRGGYTF. The CDR3 bases are TGTGCCAGCAGTTACTCTCCCGGGACACGAGGTGGCTACACCTTC.

The rearrangement joins TRBV29-1 to TRBJ1-2; D call uncertain. CDR1 is SQVTM and CDR2 is ANQGSEA in the germline V gene. Trimming shortened V by 4 bases and J by 2 bases, and 11 bases separated the two germline ends. The CDR3 has 13 residues. CDR3 amino acids: CSVADTLNYGYTF. The CDR3 bases are TGCAGCGTTGCCGACACGTTAAACTATGGCTACACCTTC.

The table lists this clone with a few counts. The chain combines TRBV15 with TRBJ1-1, with D possibly TRBD1 on 6 matching bases. CDR3 size: 14 residues. V dropped 6 bases and J dropped 10 bases, with 21 bases sitting between them. CDR1 LNHNV and CDR2 YYDKDF come from the germline V gene (reference sequence). The CDR3 DNA follows: TGTGCCACCAGTTCAGTGGGGACACCTAGCCCAGCTTTCTTT. Translation gives CATSSVGTPSPAFF.

The chain combines TRBV9 with TRBJ1-1; D call uncertain. In germline, CDR1 is SGDLS, CDR2 YYNGEE. The V end lost 0 bases, the J end lost 1 base, and 10 bases lay between the germline ends. This CDR3 region has 15 residues. The CDR3 DNA is TGTGCCAGCAGCGTAGATTCGGGTGCGAACACTGAAGCTTTCTTT. Protein product: CASSVDSGANTEAFF. The variable domain in full, with the rest retrieved from reference TRBV9 and TRBJ1-1, is DSGVTQTPKHLITATGQRVTLRCSPRSGDLSVYWYQQSLDQGLQFLIQYYNGEERAKGNILERFSAQQFPDLHSELNLSSLELGDSALYFCASSVDSGANTEAFFGQGTRLTVV.

The J gene is TRBJ2-2, the V gene TRBV10-2; D is possibly TRBD2 (7 bases). Trimming shortened V by 6 bases and J by 4 bases, and 12 bases separated the two germline ends. CDR3 length equals 14 residues. Germline V gene lookup returns CDR1 WSHSY and CDR2 SAAADI. This chain's CDR3 is CASSGGGGTGELFF. Here the CDR3 DNA reads TGCGCCAGCAGCGGCGGGGGCGGCACCGGGGAGCTGTTTTTT.

The rearrangement links TRBV5-6 to TRBJ2-7, with 8 nucleotides matching TRBD1. In germline, CDR1 is SGHDT, CDR2 YYEEEE. Trimming removed 0 bases from V and 4 bases from J; junction bases left unmatched: 6. CDR3 length: 15 amino acids. CDR3 protein: CASSLEAGGGYEQYF. CDR3 sequence (DNA): TGTGCCAGCAGCTTGGAGGCAGGGGGCGGATACGAGCAGTACTTC.

The chain combines TRBV7-2 with TRBJ2-7, with D unclear. The CDR3 consists of 14 residues. Looked up from germline, CDR1 is SGHTA and CDR2 is FQGNSA. V gave up 3 bases and J gave up 2 bases, with 11 bases separating them. The CDR3 sequence: CASSFDTSAYEQYF. The CDR3, as DNA: TGTGCCAGCAGCTTCGACACCAGTGCCTACGAGCAGTACTTC.

The chain is built from TRBV9 and TRBJ1-1; D is unresolved. With 1 base removed from V and 1 base from J, the gap between germline ends came to 11 bases. The germline CDR1 and CDR2 sequences are SGDLS and YYNGEE. The CDR3 is 15 residues long. In DNA form, the CDR3 reads TGTGCCAGCAGCGTATCGGGAATCGGGAACACTGAAGCTTTCTTT. Amino acid sequence: CASSVSGIGNTEAFF.

This chain joins TRBV7-9 and TRBJ1-2; the D gene is possibly TRBD1 (5 bases). V was cut by 5 bases and J by 8 bases, with 12 bases left in between. From germline, CDR1 is SEHNR and CDR2 FQNEAQ (reference sequence). This CDR3 has 12 amino acids. The CDR3 DNA sequence: TGTGCCAGCAGCCCGGACACAAGAGGCTACACCTTC. Translating it yields CASSPDTRGYTF.

This chain links TRBV2 with TRBJ1-1; D is possibly TRBD1 (5 bases). Trimming cost V 10 bases and J 6 bases, with 18 bases left between them. The CDR3 loop spans 13 amino acids. CDR1 and CDR2 from the germline V gene are SNHLY and FYNNEI. The CDR3: CATSGRRTAEAFF. CDR3 nucleotides: TGTGCCACCTCAGGGCGACGAACAGCTGAAGCTTTCTTT.

The chain carries TRBV19 and TRBJ2-7; 7 nucleotides agree with TRBD2. J lost 0 bases, V lost 3 bases, and 5 bases had no gene match. Germline V CDR1 and CDR2: LNHDA, SQIVND (reference sequence). CDR3 length: 15 residues. The CDR3 DNA reads as TGTGCCAGTAGTATGAGGCGGGGGAGCTCCTACGAGCAGTACTTC. As protein: CASSMRRGSSYEQYF.

This clone was found a few times. The V and J genes are TRBV7-6 and TRBJ2-3, with D possibly being TRBD2 (6 bases). Germline CDR1 and CDR2: SGHVS and FNYEAQ. The CDR3 extends over 16 amino acids. V lost 2 bases and J lost 5, with 17 bases in between. The CDR3 reads CASSLRGGRGKDTQYF. The DNA of the CDR3 is TGTGCCAGCAGCTTACGCGGAGGGCGGGGAAAAGATACGCAGTATTTT.

V is TRBV5-1 and J is TRBJ2-7, with a tentative D call TRBD1 (5 bases). V dropped 0 bases and J dropped 3 bases, with 7 bases sitting between them. Germline V gives CDR1 SGHRS, CDR2 YFSETQ. This CDR3 contains 13 residues. For the CDR3, the DNA is TGCGCCAGCAGCTTGGGACAGCTCTACGAGCAGTACTTC. Its protein product is CASSLGQLYEQYF. Looking up the rest from reference TRBV5-1 and TRBJ2-7 gives the full variable domain: KAGVTQTPRYLIKTRGQQVTLSCSPISGHRSVSWYQQTPGQGLQFLFEYFSETQRNKGNFPGRFSGRQFSNSRSEMNVSTLELGDSALYLCASSLGQLYEQYFGPGTRLTVT.

This rearrangement joins TRBV6-5 to TRBJ1-2, with TRBD1 as a possible D gene (5 bases). Germline V gives CDR1 MNHEY, CDR2 SVGAGI. V was clipped by 6 bases and J by 4 bases, with 12 bases between them. The length of the CDR3 is 13 residues. The CDR3 sequence: CASRARTIYGYTF. In DNA, the CDR3 is TGTGCCAGCAGGGCCAGGACAATCTATGGCTACACCTTC.

A few counts support this clone. The chain joins TRBV6-5 to TRBJ2-7; TRBD1 agrees at 10 bases. CDR3 length equals 15 residues. Trimming removed 2 bases from V and 4 bases from J; junction bases left unmatched: 5. Germline CDR1 is MNHEY and CDR2 is SVGAGI. CDR3 DNA sequence: TGTGCCAGCAGTTACGGGACAGGGGATGCTTACGAGCAGTACTTC. Translating gives CASSYGTGDAYEQYF.

The V call is TRBV30, the J call TRBJ1-5; D remains unclear. The CDR3 is 12 residues long. Germline V gene sequence: CDR1 GTSNPN, CDR2 SVGIG (reference sequence). V was shortened by 3 bases and J by 4 bases, with 7 bases between the two germline ends. DNA for the CDR3: TGTGCCTGGAGCTCAGAAAATCAGCCCCAGCATTTT. This codes for CAWSSENQPQHF.

V is TRBV10-3 and J is TRBJ2-7; no firm D call. Germline CDR1 and CDR2: ENHRY and SYGVKD. This CDR3 contains 15 residues. V lost 2 bases, J lost 2 bases, and 13 bases lay in between. CDR3 sequence reads: CAISEAPGYPYEQYF. The CDR3 DNA reads as TGTGCCATCAGTGAGGCCCCAGGTTACCCCTACGAGCAGTACTTC.

This clone was recorded once. This chain joins TRBV5-1 and TRBJ2-5; 8 bases are shared with TRBD2. Unmatched junction bases numbered 6, after V lost 0 bases and J lost 5 bases. The germline gives CDR1 SGHRS, CDR2 YFSETQ. The length of the CDR3 is 15 residues. The CDR3 DNA is TGCGCCAGCAGCTTGGCGGGGGGGCCTGGGGAGACCCAGTACTTC. This codes for CASSLAGGPGETQYF.

The chain couples TRBV7-2 to TRBJ2-3; 7 bases agree with TRBD1. The CDR3 is 15 amino acids. The J segment lost 2 bases and the V segment lost 3 bases, leaving 5 bases of the junction unmatched. In germline, CDR1 is SGHTA, CDR2 FQGNSA. The CDR3 DNA reads as TGTGCCAGCAGCTTTCGGGGACAGACCACAGATACGCAGTATTTT. It encodes CASSFRGQTTDTQYF.

This clone was found many times. V gene TRBV7-6 combines with J gene TRBJ2-7, with 8 nucleotides matching TRBD1. Germline CDR1 reads SGHVS; CDR2 reads FNYEAQ. V gave up 3 bases and J gave up 9 bases; unmatched junction bases: 10. The CDR3 is 14 amino acids. CDR3 amino acids: CASSLGQVTAMQYF. The CDR3 DNA sequence: TGTGCCAGCAGCTTGGGACAGGTTACGGCCATGCAGTACTTC.

This sequence joins TRBV9 and TRBJ2-5, with 12 nucleotides matching TRBD1. Trimming at V came to 3 bases and at J to 4 bases, leaving 7 bases not matched to a gene. This CDR3 region has 16 residues. Germline values: CDR1 SGDLS, CDR2 YYNGEE. The chain's CDR3 is CASSDAGTGGLETQYF. The CDR3 nucleotides read TGTGCCAGCAGCGACGCCGGGACAGGGGGCTTAGAGACCCAGTACTTC.

V is TRBV9 and J is TRBJ2-3; TRBD1 is a possible D gene (5 bases). The germline V gene encodes CDR1 SGDLS and CDR2 YYNGEE. This CDR3 spans 14 amino acids. Trimming left V 2 bases short and J 4 bases short, with 11 bases between. CDR3 protein: CASSVQWGSDTQYF. The CDR3, as DNA: TGTGCCAGCAGCGTTCAGTGGGGCTCAGATACGCAGTATTTT.

The gene calls are TRBV6-5 and TRBJ2-7, with D unclear. Per germline, CDR1 MNHEY and CDR2 SVGAGI. This CDR3 comprises 13 residues. V was clipped by 0 bases and J by 12 bases, with 15 bases between them. CDR3 nucleotides: TGTGCCAGCAGTTACTCCGCCGACACACCCGGGTACTTC. Translated, it gives CASSYSADTPGYF.

This clone has just a few counts. The chain couples TRBV5-1 to TRBJ1-1; tentatively, D is TRBD1 (6 bases). Trimming left V 0 bases short and J 1 base short, with 13 bases between. This CDR3 has 16 amino acids. Germline CDR1 is SGHRS and CDR2 is YFSETQ. CDR3: CASSLVQGLGNTEAFF. CDR3 DNA: TGCGCCAGCAGCTTGGTCCAGGGGCTCGGGAACACTGAAGCTTTCTTT.

This clone was detected once. The genes are TRBV5-1 and TRBJ2-3; no reliable D call. CDR1 SGHRS and CDR2 YFSETQ come from the germline V gene. V dropped 0 bases and J dropped 1 base, with 9 bases sitting between them. The CDR3 consists of 15 residues. CDR3 sequence: CASSLALGGTDTQYF. In DNA form, the CDR3 reads TGCGCCAGCAGCTTGGCGTTAGGAGGCACAGATACGCAGTATTTT. Together with reference TRBV5-1 and TRBJ2-3, the CDR3 gives the full variable domain: KAGVTQTPRYLIKTRGQQVTLSCSPISGHRSVSWYQQTPGQGLQFLFEYFSETQRNKGNFPGRFSGRQFSNSRSEMNVSTLELGDSALYLCASSLALGGTDTQYFGPGTRLTVL.

The chain uses TRBV14 and TRBJ2-3, with 9 bases matching TRBD2. J was trimmed by 4 bases and V by 2 bases; bases with no gene match: 7. CDR1 is SGHDN, CDR2 FVKESK, per germline. The CDR3 is 16 amino acids. CDR3 nucleotides: TGTGCCAGCAGCCAAACCCCTAGCGGGGTCGCAGATACGCAGTATTTT. Encoded protein: CASSQTPSGVADTQYF.

As DNA, the CDR3 is TGTGCCAGCAGCTTAAGCCGATCGGGCAATCAGCCCCAGCATTTT. It translates to CASSLSRSGNQPQHF. The rearrangement joins TRBV4-2 to TRBJ1-5; the D is unclear. CDR1 LGHNA and CDR2 YNFKEQ come from the germline V gene. V lost 5 bases to trimming and J lost 2 bases, with 13 bases between them. The CDR3 totals 15 residues.